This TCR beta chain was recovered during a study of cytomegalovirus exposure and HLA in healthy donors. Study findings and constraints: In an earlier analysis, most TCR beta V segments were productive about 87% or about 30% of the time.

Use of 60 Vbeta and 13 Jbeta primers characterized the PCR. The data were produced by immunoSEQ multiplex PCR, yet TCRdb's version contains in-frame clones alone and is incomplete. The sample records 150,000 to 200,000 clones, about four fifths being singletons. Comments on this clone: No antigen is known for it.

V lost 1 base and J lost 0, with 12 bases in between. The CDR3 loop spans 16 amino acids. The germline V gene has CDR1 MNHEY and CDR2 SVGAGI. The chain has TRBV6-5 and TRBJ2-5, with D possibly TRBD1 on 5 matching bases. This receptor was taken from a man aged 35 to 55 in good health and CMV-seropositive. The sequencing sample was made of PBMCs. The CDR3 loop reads CASSYFLGRDQETQYF. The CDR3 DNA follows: TGTGCCAGCAGTTACTTCCTAGGCAGGGACCAAGAGACCCAGTACTTC.